Following are 16 T cell receptor beta chains from one sample sequenced in a study of OX40 agonist ivuxolimab in advanced cancers. Sequenced by immunoSEQ multiplex PCR; TCRdb stores in-frame clones only, minus some. The data show 65,000 to 75,000 clones, approximately 81% seen once. The sequencing used CD4+ or CD8+ T cells sorted from blood, collected in a trial of the OX40 agonist ivuxolimab. The receptor source for this set is an adult with an advanced solid tumor such as melanoma, head and neck, liver or kidney cancer.

This clone was seen once. This chain links TRBV4-1 with TRBJ1-4; D might be TRBD1 (5 bases). CDR1 and CDR2 from the germline V gene are MGHRA and YSYEKL. The CDR3 spans 15 residues. Trimming took off 3 bases at V and 4 bases at J, with 12 bases between the two ends. The CDR3 DNA follows: TGCGCCAGCAGCCAGGGGCCCGAGCGTAATGAAAAACTGTTTTTT. Amino acid sequence: CASSQGPERNEKLFF.

The chain employs TRBV19 and TRBJ2-1; unclear D gene. CDR1 and CDR2 (germline): LNHDA, SQIVND (reference sequence). Trimming pared 6 bases from V and 8 bases from J, leaving 17 bases between. The CDR3 extends over 14 amino acids. The CDR3 protein is CASSRTLGFHEQFF. In DNA form, the CDR3 reads TGTGCCAGTAGCAGGACCCTAGGATTCCATGAGCAGTTCTTC.

The J gene is TRBJ2-1, the V gene TRBV19; TRBD2 aligns across 15 bases. The CDR3 consists of 15 residues. With V trimmed by 8 bases and J by 4 bases, 3 bases remained unmatched. The germline gives CDR1 LNHDA, CDR2 SQIVND (reference sequence). Here the CDR3 reads CASLGLAGGYNEQFF. The CDR3 region has the DNA TGTGCCAGTTTAGGACTAGCGGGAGGGTACAATGAGCAGTTCTTC.

The CDR3 loop is CASSFGEQYF. The CDR3 nucleotides read TGTGCCAGCTCCTTCGGAGAGCAGTACTTC. This chain uses TRBV2 with TRBJ2-7; D not resolved. V dropped 8 bases and J dropped 7 bases, with 9 bases sitting between them. The germline CDR1 and CDR2 sequences are SNHLY and FYNNEI. This CDR3 spans 10 amino acids.

This sequence joins TRBV2 and TRBJ1-6; D not resolved. Germline CDR1 is SNHLY and CDR2 is FYNNEI. The CDR3 has 14 residues. The ends were cut back, 6 bases at V and 9 bases at J, with 15 bases in the middle. CDR3: CASRITGNSSPLHF. The CDR3 DNA sequence: TGTGCCAGCAGGATCACGGGGAACAGTTCACCCCTCCACTTT.

The rearrangement uses TRBV19 and TRBJ2-4, with D possibly TRBD1 on 5 matching bases. The V end lost 1 base, the J end lost 3 bases, and 7 bases lay between the germline ends. This CDR3 has 14 residues. Germline V gives CDR1 LNHDA, CDR2 SQIVND (reference sequence). The CDR3 region has the DNA TGTGCCAGTAGTATAGGGGGCGGCAAAAACATTCAGTACTTC. This translates into CASSIGGGKNIQYF.

The chain carries TRBV5-4 and TRBJ2-3; perhaps TRBD2 as D (5 bases). This CDR3 spans 16 amino acids. The germline CDR1 and CDR2 sequences are SGHNT and YYREEE (reference sequence). V was pared by 4 bases and J by 3 bases, with 18 bases between. This chain's CDR3 is CASSQRSAGGTDTQYF. The CDR3 DNA reads as TGTGCCAGCAGCCAAAGGAGCGCAGGAGGAACAGATACGCAGTATTTT.

Concerning this clone itself: One junction end disagrees with the germline gene, perhaps due to a read error. The V gene is TRBV2, the J gene TRBJ2-3; 10 positions agree with TRBD2. The CDR3 is made up of 14 amino acids. The germline CDR1 and CDR2 sequences are SNHLY and FYNNEI. In DNA, the CDR3 is TGTACCAGCATTCTAGCGGGAGGCACAGATACGCAGTATTTT. Its protein product is CTSILAGGTDTQYF.

The chain has TRBV21-1 and TRBJ2-5; the table's D gene call, TRBD2, was not cross checked with the DNA. TRBV21-1 is recorded as a pseudogene. The CDR3 extends over 12 amino acids. This CDR3 is CASSILPETQYF. The CDR3 DNA follows: TGTGCCAGCAGCATACTGCCGGAGACCCAGTACTTC.

This chain joins TRBV2 and TRBJ1-1, with no clear D. CDR3 length: 13 residues. Trimming took 8 bases from V and 3 from J, leaving 13 bases between them. The germline CDR1 and CDR2 sequences are SNHLY and FYNNEI. The CDR3 loop reads CASCALSDTEAFF. CDR3 DNA sequence: TGTGCCAGCTGCGCGTTATCGGACACTGAAGCTTTCTTT.

V gene TRBV28 combines with J gene TRBJ2-5; D tentatively reads TRBD1 or TRBD2 (5 bases each). Matching the DNA end better, TRBJ2-7 makes the J call doubtful. The CDR3 loop spans 13 amino acids. CDR1 is MDHEN, CDR2 SYDVKM, per germline. In DNA, the CDR3 is TGTGCCAGCAGTCCGGGACCTACCTACGAGCAGTACTTC. Amino acid sequence: CASSPGPTYEQYF.

The chain combines TRBV9 with TRBJ2-1; D unresolved. Germline lookup yields CDR1 SGDLS and CDR2 YYNGEE. V dropped 2 bases and J dropped 0 bases, with 6 bases sitting between them. The CDR3 length is 14 residues. CDR3 DNA: TGTGCCAGCAGCGTCATAAGCTCCTACAATGAGCAGTTCTTC. It codes for CASSVISSYNEQFF.

The chain employs TRBV7-9 and TRBJ2-7; 10 nucleotides match TRBD2. J gave up 2 bases and V 5 bases, and 6 bases lay outside the gene matches. CDR3 length: 15 amino acids. CDR1 SEHNR and CDR2 FQNEAQ come from the germline V gene (reference sequence). This CDR3 is CASSRRTSGAYEQYF. CDR3 in DNA: TGTGCCAGCAGCCGAAGGACTAGCGGCGCCTACGAGCAGTACTTC.

The chain combines TRBV7-3 with TRBJ1-2; D is perhaps TRBD1 (6 bases). The CDR3 is made up of 13 amino acids. Deletions cut 1 base from V and 8 bases from J, with 11 bases between. Germline V gives CDR1 SGHTA, CDR2 FQGTGA. The CDR3 region has the DNA TGTGCCAGCAGCTTAAAGGGGGGCAACGGCTACACCTTC. Protein: CASSLKGGNGYTF.

The V call is TRBV19, the J call TRBJ1-3; no clear D gene. The CDR3 has 14 residues. V dropped 6 bases and J dropped 0 bases, with 9 bases sitting between them. Germline V gives CDR1 LNHDA, CDR2 SQIVND (reference sequence). CDR3 coding DNA: TGTGCCAGTAGACTTGCCTCCTCTGGAAACACCATATATTTT. Amino acid sequence: CASRLASSGNTIYF. The full variable domain, in which reference TRBV19 and TRBJ1-3 provide the parts outside the CDR3, is DGGITQSPKYLFRKEGQNVTLSCEQNLNHDAMYWYRQDPGQGLRLIYYSQIVNDFQKGDIAEGYSVSREKKESFPLTVTSAQKNPTAFYLCASRLASSGNTIYFGEGSWLTVV.

This sequence joins TRBV2 and TRBJ2-7; weak D call: TRBD1 (5 bases). Trimming stripped 4 bases from V and 6 bases from J, with 13 bases between. The CDR3 is made up of 13 amino acids. Germline CDR1 SNHLY, CDR2 FYNNEI. The CDR3 sequence: CASSVDTSPEQYF. The CDR3 DNA is TGTGCCAGCAGTGTGGACACCTCCCCCGAGCAGTACTTC. The full variable domain, with the rest looked up from reference TRBV2 and TRBJ2-7, is EPEVTQTPSHQVTQMGQEVILRCVPISNHLYFYWYRQILGQKVEFLVSFYNNEISEKSEIFDDQFSVERPDGSNFTLKIRSTKLEDSAMYFCASSVDTSPEQYFGPGTRLTVT.